These 11 T cell receptor beta chains originate from one sample sequenced in a study of T cells after somatic rescue of genetic block. Generated by immunoSEQ multiplex PCR, the TCRdb table keeps only in-frame clones and is missing some. Here the sample spans 60,000 to 75,000 clones, roughly nine tenths being singletons. Sequenced input: peripheral blood mononuclear cells (PBMCs). The receptors derive from a man aged 35 to 55.

This clone was detected a few times. The gene calls are TRBV28 and TRBJ2-1; 11 bases line up with TRBD2. The junction had 4 bases not matched to a gene; V was cut back by 2 bases and J by 7 bases. The length of the CDR3 is 15 residues. Germline V lookup: CDR1 MDHEN, CDR2 SYDVKM. CDR3 sequence: CASSLSPSGRNEQFF. In DNA form, the CDR3 reads TGTGCCAGCAGTTTAAGTCCTAGCGGGAGGAATGAGCAGTTCTTC.

The CDR3 DNA follows: TGTGCCAGCAGCGCTGACAGGGGGGAACAGCCCCAGCATTTT. It codes for CASSADRGEQPQHF. This chain uses TRBV9 with TRBJ1-5; the match to TRBD1 covers 9 bases. The CDR3 is 14 amino acids. Germline-derived CDR1 and CDR2 are SGDLS and YYNGEE. J was trimmed by 7 bases and V by 3 bases; bases with no gene match: 5.

The chain is built from TRBV5-4 and TRBJ2-7; TRBD2 is a possible D gene (6 bases). CDR1 is SGHNT and CDR2 is YYREEE in the germline V gene (reference sequence). The CDR3 runs to 15 residues. The germline V and J ends were trimmed by 3 bases and 3 bases, with 16 bases remaining between them. In DNA, the CDR3 is TGTGCCAGCAGCTCCCGGAAGGGGAGGTTCTACGAGCAGTACTTC. It is translated as CASSSRKGRFYEQYF.

V usage is TRBV2 and J usage is TRBJ2-3, with TRBD2 as a possible D gene (5 bases). The CDR3 sequence is 15 residues long. Germline V gives CDR1 SNHLY, CDR2 FYNNEI. Trimming pared 5 bases from V and 0 bases from J, leaving 12 bases between. The CDR3 reads CASSQSGTSTDTQYF. In DNA, the CDR3 is TGTGCCAGCAGTCAGAGCGGAACTAGCACAGATACGCAGTATTTT.

This chain connects TRBV19 to TRBJ1-5; a weak D match, TRBD1 (5 bases). This CDR3 is built from 14 residues. V was clipped by 4 bases and J by 4 bases, with 11 bases between them. Germline V gene sequence: CDR1 LNHDA, CDR2 SQIVND (reference sequence). CDR3: CASSTGPDNQPQHF. CDR3 bases: TGTGCCAGTAGTACGGGACCAGATAATCAGCCCCAGCATTTT.

This chain connects TRBV9 to TRBJ2-1; the D call may be TRBD1 or TRBD2 (5 bases each). The CDR3 consists of 17 residues. CDR1 and CDR2 (germline): SGDLS, YYNGEE. V lost 0 bases and J 4 bases, leaving 17 bases between the germline ends. CDR3 DNA: TGTGCCAGCAGCGTAGGCGAGGGGCCTACCCCTTACAATGAGCAGTTCTTC. Encoded protein: CASSVGEGPTPYNEQFF.

This rearrangement joins TRBV19 to TRBJ2-7; no clear D. The V end was cut by 7 bases, the J end by 6 bases, with 19 bases between. Germline values: CDR1 LNHDA, CDR2 SQIVND (reference sequence). The CDR3 length is 14 residues. The CDR3 loop is CASKTARDLGEQYF. CDR3 DNA sequence: TGTGCCAGTAAAACGGCCAGAGATTTGGGCGAGCAGTACTTC. Combining the CDR3 with reference TRBV19 and TRBJ2-7 gives the whole variable domain DGGITQSPKYLFRKEGQNVTLSCEQNLNHDAMYWYRQDPGQGLRLIYYSQIVNDFQKGDIAEGYSVSREKKESFPLTVTSAQKNPTAFYLCASKTARDLGEQYFGPGTRLTVT.

The rearrangement uses TRBV9 and TRBJ1-1; D is perhaps TRBD1 (5 bases). CDR3 length: 15 amino acids. Trimming stripped 0 bases from V and 3 bases from J, with 12 bases between. Germline assignment: CDR1 SGDLS and CDR2 YYNGEE. CDR3 region: CASSVGNRGDTEAFF. CDR3 coding DNA: TGTGCCAGCAGCGTAGGGAACCGAGGGGACACTGAAGCTTTCTTT.

The chain carries TRBV9 and TRBJ2-5, with 14 bases identical to TRBD2. The trim removed 3 bases at V and 5 bases at J, leaving 6 bases unmatched. This CDR3 region has 16 residues. Per the germline V gene, CDR1 is SGDLS and CDR2 is YYNGEE. The CDR3 sequence is CASSAPGLAGVETQYF. As DNA, the CDR3 is TGTGCCAGCAGCGCGCCGGGACTAGCGGGAGTGGAGACCCAGTACTTC.

This chain uses TRBV2 with TRBJ1-2, with 8 bases identical to TRBD1. Looked up from germline, CDR1 is SNHLY and CDR2 is FYNNEI. J lost 4 bases, V lost 7 bases, and 5 bases had no gene match. The CDR3 has 13 amino acids. CDR3: CASIPGGGYGYTF. The CDR3 nucleotides are TGTGCCAGCATTCCAGGGGGCGGCTATGGCTACACCTTC.

The CDR3 loop is CASSDDYTSGNTIYF. CDR3 coding DNA: TGTGCCAGCAGTGATGATTACACCTCTGGAAACACCATATATTTT. The chain joins TRBV2 to TRBJ1-3, with unresolved D. The V end was cut by 3 bases, the J end by 0 bases, with 9 bases between. The CDR3 is made up of 15 amino acids. Germline V gene lookup returns CDR1 SNHLY and CDR2 FYNNEI. Looking up the rest from reference TRBV2 and TRBJ1-3 gives the full variable domain: EPEVTQTPSHQVTQMGQEVILRCVPISNHLYFYWYRQILGQKVEFLVSFYNNEISEKSEIFDDQFSVERPDGSNFTLKIRSTKLEDSAMYFCASSDDYTSGNTIYFGEGSWLTVV.